The clone carrying this TCR beta chain was counted a few times. Its antigen is currently unknown. Clones were sequenced by immunoSEQ multiplex PCR, and TCRdb holds only the in-frame ones, with some missing. Of 150,000 to 200,000 clones listed, less than 90% are singletons. V was trimmed by 4 bases and J by 6 bases, leaving 13 bases between them. Germline lookup yields CDR1 SQVTM and CDR2 ANQGSEA. This CDR3 contains 13 residues. The sample is drawn from a study of cytomegalovirus exposure and HLA in healthy donors. Study-wide results and caveats: Specificity of three CMV-associated chains for CMV antigens was verified in vitro. That first-cohort TCR clusters tended to co-occur in the 120 or so validation repertoires was found in a later analysis.

Input material: PBMCs. The sequence came from a young woman in good health and CMV-seronegative. The chain joins TRBV29-1 to TRBJ2-1; weak D call: TRBD2 (5 bases). This CDR3 reads CSVGVRDPNEQFF. DNA of the CDR3: TGCAGCGTTGGAGTCCGGGATCCCAATGAGCAGTTCTTC.